Listed below are T cell receptor beta chains from one sample, sequenced in a study of blood T cell repertoires in COVID-19. Sequencing used immunoSEQ multiplex PCR; TCRdb keeps in-frame clones, though not all of them. The sample lists about 220,000 clones, roughly 85% occurring once. Source material: peripheral blood. Receptors originate from a woman of 80 years or more with acute or convalescent COVID-19. Both conserved end residues are part of each CDR3. Fields, in order: V gene, D gene, clone size, J gene, CDR3 protein, CDR3 DNA. A D gene is named only where the DNA matches it firmly. Size is omitted from some rows. Given values are once, few, many or a class for expanded clones.

TRBV19,.,few,TRBJ2-1,CASSIGFAIWGIHTYNEQFF,TGTGCCAGTAGTATAGGTTTCGCCATATGGGGCATTCATACCTACAATGAGCAGTTCTTC
TRBV9,.,few,TRBJ1-6,CASSRRTQLNNSPLHF,TGTGCCAGCAGCCGGCGGACACAGTTAAATAATTCACCCCTCCACTTT
TRBV7-9,TRBD1,.,TRBJ1-1,CASSPRQGANTEAFF,TGTGCCAGCAGCCCGAGACAGGGCGCGAACACTGAAGCTTTCTTT
TRBV6-5,TRBD1,.,TRBJ1-5,CASSPGQSDDQPQHF,TGTGCCAGCAGCCCGGGACAGAGCGACGATCAGCCCCAGCATTTT
TRBV19,.,.,TRBJ2-1,CASSRGGRDNEQFF,TGTGCCAGTAGTCGCGGGGGCCGGGACAATGAGCAGTTCTTC
TRBV6-2/TRBV6-3,.,.,TRBJ2-7,CASSYSETRGEQYF,TGTGCCAGCAGTTACTCGGAGACCCGGGGGGAGCAGTACTTC
TRBV19,.,once,TRBJ1-5,CASSRDKNQPQHF,TGTGCCAGTAGTAGGGACAAAAATCAGCCCCAGCATTTT
TRBV12-3/TRBV12-4,TRBD1,few,TRBJ1-5,CASSGTENQPQHF,TGTGCCAGCAGTGGGACAGAGAATCAGCCCCAGCATTTT
TRBV5-1,.,once,TRBJ1-6,CASSLAGGGPDGSPLHF,TGCGCCAGCAGCTTGGCCGGAGGCGGACCCGATGGATCACCCCTCCACTTT
TRBV28,TRBD1,.,TRBJ1-2,CASSPRDSHNYGYTF,TGTGCCAGCAGTCCCCGGGACAGTCATAACTATGGCTACACCTTC
TRBV7-2,.,few,TRBJ1-6,CASSLSGAVNSPLHF,TGTGCCAGCAGCTTATCAGGGGCCGTAAATTCACCCCTCCACTTT
TRBV9,.,.,TRBJ1-4,CASSFEANEKLFF,TGTGCCAGCAGCTTCGAGGCGAATGAAAAACTGTTTTTT
TRBV12-3/TRBV12-4,TRBD2,.,TRBJ2-3,CASGASGADTQYF,TGTGCCAGCGGGGCTAGCGGGGCAGATACGCAGTATTTT
TRBV18,.,.,TRBJ1-4,CASSPDSAGSNEKLFF,TGTGCCAGCTCACCAGATTCGGCAGGATCTAATGAAAAACTGTTTTTT
TRBV6-1,.,few,TRBJ1-3,CASSEATVGNTIYF,TGTGCCAGCAGTGAAGCGACGGTCGGGAACACCATATATTTT
TRBV5-1,.,few,TRBJ1-1,CASGVPGYTEAFF,TGCGCCAGCGGTGTCCCGGGTTACACTGAAGCTTTCTTT
TRBV27,.,.,TRBJ1-3,CASSRYPSGSSGNTIYF,TGTGCCAGCAGCCGGTATCCCAGCGGGAGCTCTGGAAACACCATATATTTT
TRBV5-4,.,.,TRBJ1-2,CASSLSRDYGYTF,TGTGCCAGCAGCTTATCCCGGGACTATGGCTACACCTTC
TRBV7-2,TRBD2,once,TRBJ2-1,CASSSRGDYYNEQFF,TGTGCCAGCAGCTCTCGGGGGGACTATTACAATGAGCAGTTCTTC
TRBV19,.,.,TRBJ2-2,CATRDGVWFTGELFF,TGTGCCACCCGGGATGGGGTATGGTTCACCGGGGAGCTGTTTTTT
TRBV6-6,.,.,TRBJ2-3,CASKRGQAENTDTQYF,TGTGCCAGCAAGCGAGGGCAGGCCGAAAACACAGATACGCAGTATTTT
TRBV24-1,.,.,TRBJ2-3,CATSARALSTQYF,TGTGCCACCAGTGCGAGGGCACTGAGTACGCAGTATTTT
TRBV7-3,.,.,TRBJ2-3,CASSLTTDVLHTQYF,TGTGCCAGCAGCTTAACAACAGATGTGCTTCATACGCAGTATTTT
TRBV7-9,.,.,TRBJ1-1,CASSFESTEAFF,TGTGCCAGCAGCTTTGAGAGCACTGAAGCTTTCTTT
TRBV9,.,.,TRBJ1-1,CASSVEVQPKNTEAFF,TGTGCCAGCAGCGTAGAAGTACAGCCAAAGAACACTGAAGCTTTCTTT
TRBV7-9,.,.,TRBJ1-4,CASRFGEREKLFF,TGTGCCAGCAGGTTCGGAGAGAGGGAAAAACTGTTTTTT
TRBV11-2,TRBD1,few,TRBJ1-1,CASSLATGVEAFF,TGTGCCAGCAGTCTGGCGACAGGGGTTGAAGCTTTCTTT
TRBV4-1,.,.,TRBJ2-3,CASSLDPTSTDTQYF,TGCGCCAGCAGCCTAGACCCGACTAGCACAGATACGCAGTATTTT
TRBV30,TRBD1,.,TRBJ1-4,CACSRGQYNEKLFF,TGTGCCTGTTCCCGGGGACAGTATAATGAAAAACTGTTTTTT
TRBV27,.,.,TRBJ1-2,CASSLYSDSSYGYTF,TGTGCCAGCAGCCTGTATTCGGACAGCTCGTATGGCTACACCTTC
TRBV5-8,.,once,TRBJ2-2,CASSLRGYNTGELFF,TGTGCCAGCAGCTTAAGGGGGTATAACACCGGGGAGCTGTTTTTT
TRBV3-1/TRBV3-2,.,.,TRBJ1-6,CASSQVAVNSPLHF,TGTGCCAGCAGCCAAGTCGCGGTTAATTCACCCCTCCACTTT
TRBV27,TRBD1,.,TRBJ1-4,CASSEDRGNEKLFF,TGTGCCAGCAGTGAAGACAGGGGCAATGAAAAACTGTTTTTT
TRBV29-1,TRBD1,.,TRBJ2-7,CSVRGQIYEQYF,TGCAGCGTTAGGGGACAGATATACGAGCAGTACTTC
TRBV9,.,.,TRBJ2-3,CASRSRTDGADTQYF,TGTGCCAGCAGGTCTCGGACTGATGGGGCAGATACGCAGTATTTT
TRBV2,.,once,TRBJ1-1,CASTEATVGEAFF,TGTGCCAGCACCGAAGCGACAGTGGGTGAAGCTTTCTTT
TRBV6-4,.,.,TRBJ1-6,CASSTGNNSPLHF,TGTGCCAGCTCCACAGGGAATAATTCACCCCTCCACTTT
TRBV5-1,.,.,TRBJ1-4,CASSSQGGEATNEKLFF,TGCGCCAGCAGCTCTCAGGGAGGGGAGGCTACTAATGAAAAACTGTTTTTT
TRBV7-2,.,.,TRBJ1-1,CASSSQRDTEAFF,TGTGCCAGCAGCTCCCAACGGGACACTGAAGCTTTCTTT
TRBV11-1,TRBD1,few,TRBJ2-7,CASSSTGVITEQYF,TGTGCCAGCAGCTCAACAGGGGTAATTACCGAGCAGTACTTC
TRBV24-1,TRBD1,.,TRBJ1-2,CATSDPGQGYGYTF,TGTGCCACCAGTGACCCGGGACAGGGGTATGGCTACACCTTC